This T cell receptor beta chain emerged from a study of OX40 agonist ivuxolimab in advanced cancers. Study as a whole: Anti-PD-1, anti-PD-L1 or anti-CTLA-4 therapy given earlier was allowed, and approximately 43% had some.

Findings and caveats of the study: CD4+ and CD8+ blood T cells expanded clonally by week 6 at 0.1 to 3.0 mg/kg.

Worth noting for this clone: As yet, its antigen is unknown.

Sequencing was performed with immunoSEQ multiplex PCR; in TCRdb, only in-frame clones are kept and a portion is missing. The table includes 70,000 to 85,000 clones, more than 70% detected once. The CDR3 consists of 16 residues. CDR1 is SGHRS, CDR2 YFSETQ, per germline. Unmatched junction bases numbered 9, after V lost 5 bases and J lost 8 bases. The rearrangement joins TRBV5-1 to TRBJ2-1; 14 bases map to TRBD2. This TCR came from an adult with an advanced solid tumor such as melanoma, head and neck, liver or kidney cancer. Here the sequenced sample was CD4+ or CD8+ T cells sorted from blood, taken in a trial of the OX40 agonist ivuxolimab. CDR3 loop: CASSRGLAGEVDEQFF. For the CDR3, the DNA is TGCGCCAGCAGTCGGGGACTAGCGGGAGAGGTTGATGAGCAGTTCTTC.